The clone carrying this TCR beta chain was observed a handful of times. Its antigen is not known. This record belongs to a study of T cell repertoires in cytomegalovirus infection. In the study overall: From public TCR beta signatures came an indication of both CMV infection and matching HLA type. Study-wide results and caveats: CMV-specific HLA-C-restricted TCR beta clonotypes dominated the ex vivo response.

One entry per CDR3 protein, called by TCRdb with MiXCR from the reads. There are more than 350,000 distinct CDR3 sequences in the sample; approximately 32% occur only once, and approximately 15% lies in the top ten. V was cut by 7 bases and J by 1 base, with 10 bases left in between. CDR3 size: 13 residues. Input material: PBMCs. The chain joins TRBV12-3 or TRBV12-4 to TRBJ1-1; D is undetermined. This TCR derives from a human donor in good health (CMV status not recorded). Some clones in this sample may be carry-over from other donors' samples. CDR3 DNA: TGTGCCAGCACCCGATCGGGGAACACTGAAGCTTTCTTT. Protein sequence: CASTRSGNTEAFF.